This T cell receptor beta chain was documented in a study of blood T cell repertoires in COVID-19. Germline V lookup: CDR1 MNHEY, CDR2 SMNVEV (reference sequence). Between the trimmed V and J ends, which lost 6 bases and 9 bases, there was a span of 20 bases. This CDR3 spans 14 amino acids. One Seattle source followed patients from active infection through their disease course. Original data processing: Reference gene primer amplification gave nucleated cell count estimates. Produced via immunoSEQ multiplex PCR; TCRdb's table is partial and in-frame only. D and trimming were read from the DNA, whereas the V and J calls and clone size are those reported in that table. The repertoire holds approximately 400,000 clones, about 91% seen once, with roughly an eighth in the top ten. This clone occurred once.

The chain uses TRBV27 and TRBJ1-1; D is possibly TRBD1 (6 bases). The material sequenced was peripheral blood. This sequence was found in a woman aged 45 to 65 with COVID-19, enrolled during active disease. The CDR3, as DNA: TGTGCCAGCAGGGGGAACAGGGTAACGGGCAAAGCTTTCTTT. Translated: CASRGNRVTGKAFF.